This T cell receptor (beta chain) was observed in a study of CD8+CD57+ T cells in acquired aplastic anemia. Genomic DNA served as template for TCR beta VDJ and CDR3 profiling. TCRdb reprocessed the reads with MiXCR, giving one entry per CDR3 protein. The sample yields a few hundred thousand distinct CDR3 sequences, more than 25% seen once. This clonotype was observed at least ten times. What it binds is unknown. Germline lookup yields CDR1 MGHDK and CDR2 SYGVNS. CDR3 length: 15 residues. Trimming pared 1 base from V and 8 bases from J, leaving 14 bases between. An expansion of CD8+CD57+ cells by flow cytometry had been shown in patients chosen for sequencing. By the time of blood sampling, patients had still received no therapy. Study conclusions and caveats: Almost 30 CD8+ CDR3 sequences occurred in both the patients and the controls. Simpson's diversity of CD8+ cells was not significantly different in patients compared with controls.

Sequencing was performed on sorted CD4+, CD8+, or CD8+CD57+ T cells (not recorded which) from PBMCs. The genes are TRBV25-1 and TRBJ1-4; D is perhaps TRBD1 (6 bases). This sequence was found in a human donor with aplastic anemia. CDR3 sequence: CASSELWGREEKLFF. CDR3 coding DNA: TGTGCCAGCAGTGAATTATGGGGGCGGGAGGAAAAACTGTTTTTT.